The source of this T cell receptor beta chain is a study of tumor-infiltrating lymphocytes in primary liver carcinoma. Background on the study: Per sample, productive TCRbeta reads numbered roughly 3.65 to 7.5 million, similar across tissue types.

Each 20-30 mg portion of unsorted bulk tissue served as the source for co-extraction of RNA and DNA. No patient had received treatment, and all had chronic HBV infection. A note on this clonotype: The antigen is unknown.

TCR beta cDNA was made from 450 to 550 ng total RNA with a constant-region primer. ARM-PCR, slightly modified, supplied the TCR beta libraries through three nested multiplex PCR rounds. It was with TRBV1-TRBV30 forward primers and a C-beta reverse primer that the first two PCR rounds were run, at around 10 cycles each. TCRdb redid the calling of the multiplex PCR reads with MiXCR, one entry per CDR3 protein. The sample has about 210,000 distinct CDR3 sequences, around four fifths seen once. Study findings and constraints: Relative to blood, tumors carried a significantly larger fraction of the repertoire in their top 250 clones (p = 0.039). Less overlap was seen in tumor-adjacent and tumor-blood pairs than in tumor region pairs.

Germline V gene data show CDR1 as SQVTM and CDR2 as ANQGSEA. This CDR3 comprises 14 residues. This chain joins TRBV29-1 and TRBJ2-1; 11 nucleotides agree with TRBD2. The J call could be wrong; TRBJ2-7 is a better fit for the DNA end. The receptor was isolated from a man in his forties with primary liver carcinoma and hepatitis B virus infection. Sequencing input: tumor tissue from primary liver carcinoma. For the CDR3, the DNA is TGCAGCATGTTGACTAGCGGGATGAGCAATGAGCAGTACTTC. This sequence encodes CSMLTSGMSNEQYF.